This T cell receptor beta chain is from a study of blood T cell repertoires in COVID-19. Seattle participants joined during active infection and were tracked over time. Assay used: immunoSEQ multiplex PCR; TCRdb lists only in-frame clones, some missing. The sample records just under 350,000 clones, about 89% being singletons. Germline trimming cut 6 bases from V and 3 bases from J; bases unmatched to any gene: 5. CDR3 length: 14 amino acids. Germline assignment: CDR1 SGHTA and CDR2 FQGNSA. The rearrangement links TRBV7-2 to TRBJ1-5; TRBD1 aligns across 7 bases. The specimen was peripheral blood. The TCR originated in a woman between 50 and 59 years old with COVID-19, enrolled during active disease. Here the CDR3 reads CASRATGTNQPQHF. The CDR3 coding sequence is TGTGCCAGCAGGGCGACAGGGACCAATCAGCCCCAGCATTTT.